Each of the 32 T cell receptor beta chains below was sequenced from the same sample in a study of tumor-infiltrating lymphocytes in primary liver carcinoma. Unsorted whole blood yielded the blood RNA, and germline DNA was also extracted. cDNA specific to TCR beta was made from around 470 ng of total RNA, with a constant-region primer employed for priming. It was through three nested multiplex PCR rounds of slightly modified ARM-PCR that TCR beta libraries arose. The first two PCR rounds used TRBV1-TRBV30 primers with a Cbeta primer, around 10 cycles each. Via MiXCR, TCRdb re-called the multiplex PCR reads, giving one row per CDR3 protein. The sample holds 250,000 to 400,000 distinct CDR3 sequences, more than 55% seen once. The sample taken for sequencing was peripheral blood. Every receptor here comes from a man aged 40-49 years with primary liver carcinoma and hepatitis B virus infection.

This clonotype was counted a single time. A much larger clone lies a single base off, so this may be a read error. The V call is TRBV12-5, the J call TRBJ2-7; either TRBD1 or TRBD2 may fit D (5 bases each). With 7 bases removed from V and 7 bases from J, the gap between germline ends came to 23 bases. Germline loops: CDR1 LGHNT, CDR2 FRNRAP. The CDR3 is 15 residues long. The CDR3, as DNA: TGTGCTAGTGCCCCCGGGACGCGGAATGGGGGTGAGCAGTACTTC. Its protein is CASAPGTRNGGEQYF.

Remarks on this clonotype: This may be a read error, as it is one base from a much larger clone. The V gene is TRBV6-2 or TRBV6-3, the J gene TRBJ2-7; 9 bases line up with TRBD1. The CDR3 loop spans 15 amino acids. Trimming cost V 5 bases and J 2 bases; bases outside gene matches: 7. Germline values: CDR1 MNHEY, CDR2 SVGEGT. CDR3 DNA: TGTGCCAGCAGTAACCTCCGGGACAGGGCCTACGAGCAGTACTTC. The encoded protein is CASSNLRDRAYEQYF.

The sample holds a few counts of this clonotype. This sequence joins TRBV6-6 and TRBJ2-5; perhaps TRBD2 as D (7 bases). The CDR3 totals 15 residues. V lost 3 bases, J lost 7 bases, and 18 bases lay in between. The germline V gene has CDR1 MNHNY and CDR2 SVGAGI (reference sequence). Here the CDR3 DNA reads TGTGCCAGCAGTTATGCGGGGGCTGGAGAGGGGACCCAGTACTTC. Residues: CASSYAGAGEGTQYF.

This clonotype occurred a few times. At one boundary the junction diverges from the germline segment, which might be a read error. The rearrangement links TRBV5-4 to TRBJ2-3; TRBD1 agrees at 8 bases. The germline V gene encodes CDR1 SGHNT and CDR2 YYREEE (reference sequence). This CDR3 has 15 amino acids. The DNA of the CDR3 is TGTGCCAGCAGCGCGGGACAGGAGAGCACAGATACTCAGTATTTT. It codes for CASSAGQESTDTQYF.

At least ten counts were recorded for this clonotype. The gene calls are TRBV29-1 and TRBJ2-1; TRBD2 matches at 7 bases. CDR1 is SQVTM and CDR2 is ANQGSEA in the germline V gene. This CDR3 is built from 14 residues. V lost 7 bases and J lost 7; bases outside the gene matches: 13. CDR3 region: CSGGWGLPRNEQFF. The CDR3 region has the DNA TGCAGCGGCGGGTGGGGACTACCGAGGAATGAGCAGTTCTTC.

About this clonotype itself: Given a much more abundant clone one base away, this may be a read error. The genes are TRBV4-1 and TRBJ2-7; D perhaps matches TRBD2 (5 bases). The J call may be mistaken, given a closer DNA end match to TRBJ2-1. CDR1 MGHRA and CDR2 YSYEKL come from the germline V gene. The length of the CDR3 is 14 residues. CDR3 bases: TGCGCCAGCAGTCAGGTCCAAGCGGCCTACGAGCAGTTCTTC. Residues: CASSQVQAAYEQFF.

Comments on this clonotype: A read error may be the cause here, since a much bigger clone is one base away. The chain carries TRBV12-3 or TRBV12-4 and TRBJ2-2; TRBD1 aligns across 8 bases. The CDR3 loop spans 17 amino acids. The CDR3 DNA is TGTGCCATCAGTTCCCCCTCAGGGGGCGCTTACACCGGGGAGCTGTTTTTT. It codes for CAISSPSGGAYTGELFF.

The sample holds one count of this clonotype. The J gene is TRBJ2-2, the V gene TRBV30, with D perhaps TRBD2 (5 bases). The germline gives CDR1 GTSNPN, CDR2 SVGIG (reference sequence). The CDR3 loop spans 13 amino acids. CDR3 coding DNA: TGTGCTCTTGCACGAGGGTGGGTCGGGGAGCTGTTTTTT. It codes for CALARGWVGELFF.

As to this clonotype: This sequence may be a read error, since a much larger clone differs from it by one base. The chain uses TRBV10-3 and TRBJ2-2, with TRBD2 as a possible D gene (6 bases). The CDR3 spans 14 residues. CDR1 and CDR2 from the germline V gene are ENHRY and SYGVKD. Deletions cut 10 bases from V and 3 bases from J, with 15 bases between. CDR3 amino acids: CATGGDTDTGELFF. In nucleotides, the CDR3 is TGTGCCACCGGGGGTGATACGGACACCGGGGAGCTGTTTTTT.

The V and J genes are TRBV28 and TRBJ2-7, with 7 bases that match TRBD1. V lost 5 bases and J lost 4; bases outside the gene matches: 8. This CDR3 contains 14 residues. CDR1 and CDR2 from the germline V gene are MDHEN and SYDVKM. The CDR3 spells CASSMGTELYEQYF. CDR3 nucleotide sequence: TGTGCCAGCAGTATGGGGACAGAGCTTTACGAGCAGTACTTC.

This sequence joins TRBV29-1 and TRBJ1-2, with D maybe TRBD1 (6 bases). CDR3 length equals 16 residues. Looked up from germline, CDR1 is SQVTM and CDR2 is ANQGSEA. CDR3 in DNA: TGCAGTGTCGACCCCCGACAGGAGGGCAGGAACTATTCCTACACCTTC. It codes for CSVDPRQEGRNYSYTF.

This clonotype was recorded only once. One end of the junction is discordant with germline, which a read error may explain. This chain links TRBV7-8 with TRBJ1-1, with D tentatively TRBD1 (5 bases). The CDR3 is 14 residues long. Germline V gene lookup returns CDR1 SGHVS and CDR2 FQNEAQ. The CDR3 sequence is CAGSLAGGNTEAFF. The CDR3 region has the DNA TGTGCCGGCAGCTTAGCGGGGGGGAACACTGAAGCTTTCTTT.

There are many counts of this clonotype. The V and J genes are TRBV12-5 and TRBJ2-3, with D hard to call. CDR3 length: 14 residues. In germline, CDR1 is LGHNT, CDR2 FRNRAP. The CDR3 spells CASSGEESPDTQYF. The CDR3 DNA reads TGTGCCAGTAGTGGGGAAGAAAGTCCAGATACGCAGTATTTT.

The chain recombines TRBV5-1 with TRBJ2-1, with D possibly being TRBD2 (6 bases). V dropped 2 bases and J dropped 5 bases, with 11 bases sitting between them. The CDR3 has 14 amino acids. Germline CDR1 is SGHRS and CDR2 is YFSETQ. CDR3 bases: TGCGCCAGCAGCTTAGACGGACTAAACAATGAGCAGTTCTTC. Translated: CASSLDGLNNEQFF.

This clonotype was counted a single time. The chain joins TRBV11-1 to TRBJ2-3; D ambiguous. CDR3 length equals 13 residues. Trimming cost V 7 bases and J 4 bases, with 12 bases left between them. Germline V CDR1 and CDR2: SGHAT, FQDESV (reference sequence). This chain's CDR3 is CASNRPRADTQYF. CDR3 nucleotide sequence: TGTGCCAGCAATCGGCCCAGAGCAGATACGCAGTATTTT.

V is TRBV28 and J is TRBJ2-7, with D possibly matching TRBD2 (6 bases). Germline-derived CDR1 and CDR2 are MDHEN and SYDVKM. V was pared by 8 bases and J by 1 base, with 9 bases between. The CDR3 is made up of 12 amino acids. The CDR3 is CASLRDSYEQYF. CDR3 nucleotide sequence: TGTGCCAGCTTGCGGGATTCCTACGAGCAGTACTTC.

Note on this clonotype: A clone one base away is much larger, so this may be a read error. The chain is built from TRBV6-1 and TRBJ2-7; D not certain. The CDR3 is 15 residues long. From germline, CDR1 is MNHNS and CDR2 SASEGT. The CDR3: CASSEFALSSYEEYF. The CDR3 nucleotides are TGTGCCAGCAGTGAATTCGCATTGAGCTCCTACGAGGAGTACTTC.

The rearrangement links TRBV7-2 to TRBJ2-7; D may match TRBD1 or TRBD2 (5 bases each). Germline loops: CDR1 SGHTA, CDR2 FQGNSA. CDR3 size: 15 residues. Trimming removed 1 base at V and 2 bases at J, with 12 bases between. Here the CDR3 DNA reads TGTGCCAGCAGCTTAGACGGGACGAAACCCTACGAGCAGTACTTC. Amino acid sequence: CASSLDGTKPYEQYF. The variable domain in full, completed from reference TRBV7-2 and TRBJ2-7, reads GAGVSQSPSNKVTEKGKDVELRCDPISGHTALYWYRQSLGQGLEFLIYFQGNSAPDKSGLPSDRFSAERTGGSVSTLTIQRTQQEDSAVYLCASSLDGTKPYEQYFGPGTRLTVT.

This clonotype showed up just once. This may arise from a read error, as a much more abundant clone is one base away. The chain couples TRBV6-2 or TRBV6-3 to TRBJ2-6; a possible D gene is TRBD1 (5 bases). The CDR3 runs 15 residues. Germline V gene lookup returns CDR1 MNHEY and CDR2 SVGEGT. The CDR3 sequence is CASSYRFSGANVQTF. CDR3 bases: TGTGCCAGCAGCTACAGGTTCTCTGGGGCCAACGTCCAGACTTTC.

Concerning this clonotype: One end of the junction varies from germline; a read error may be responsible. The chain is built from TRBV6-6 and TRBJ2-7, with 10 bases lining up with TRBD2. Per the germline V gene, CDR1 is MNHNY and CDR2 is SVGAGI (reference sequence). The CDR3 spans 18 residues. CDR3 sequence: CPSSYSGLADLSSYEQYF. The CDR3 region has the DNA TGTCCCAGCAGTTACTCCGGACTAGCGGACTTAAGCTCCTACGAGCAGTACTTC.

The chain carries TRBV5-1 and TRBJ1-5; D unresolved. CDR3 length: 12 amino acids. The germline CDR1 and CDR2 sequences are SGHRS and YFSETQ. V lost 4 bases to trimming and J lost 7 bases, with 9 bases between them. This chain's CDR3 is CASSVSGQPQHF. CDR3 DNA sequence: TGCGCCAGCAGCGTCAGTGGGCAGCCCCAGCATTTT.

The rearrangement links TRBV12-3 or TRBV12-4 to TRBJ1-5; TRBD1 might be the D (5 bases). CDR3 size: 14 residues. The V end was cut by 2 bases, the J end by 7 bases, with 12 bases between. In DNA, the CDR3 is TGTGCCAGCAGTTTATCAACATGGGGGCAGCCCCAGCATTTT. Its translation: CASSLSTWGQPQHF.

The chain carries TRBV29-1 and TRBJ2-5; D not resolved. CDR3 length: 13 residues. Per germline, CDR1 SQVTM and CDR2 ANQGSEA. V was clipped by 0 bases and J by 4 bases, with 9 bases between them. As DNA, the CDR3 is TGCAGCGTTGAAGATCGACAACGAGAGACCCAGTACTTC. It translates to CSVEDRQRETQYF.

This clonotype was detected ten times or more. The chain carries TRBV12-3 or TRBV12-4 and TRBJ2-3, with 7 bases matching TRBD2. J was trimmed by 8 bases and V by 6 bases; bases with no gene match: 11. CDR3 size: 14 residues. This CDR3 reads CASRPWPGGGTQYF. The CDR3 DNA sequence: TGTGCCAGCAGGCCCTGGCCGGGAGGTGGTACGCAGTATTTT.

As to this clonotype: A read error may be the cause here, since a much bigger clone is one base away. This rearrangement joins TRBV4-1 to TRBJ1-2; D is unresolved. CDR3 length equals 14 residues. Trimming pared 7 bases from V and 7 bases from J, leaving 19 bases between. The germline V gene has CDR1 MGHRA and CDR2 YSYEKL. CDR3 loop: CASNPAGVMRGYTF. The CDR3 DNA reads TGCGCCAGCAACCCGGCCGGGGTTATGCGTGGCTACACCTTC.

About this clonotype: Germline is not matched at one junction end, which may reflect a read error. The chain is built from TRBV29-1 and TRBJ2-5; tentative D call: TRBD1 (7 bases). Germline CDR1 and CDR2: SQVTM and ANQGSEA. The CDR3 covers 14 residues. CDR3 nucleotide sequence: TGCAGGGCCGTGACAGGGTGTTCTCGGGAGACCAAGTACTTC. It is translated as CRAVTGCSRETKYF. Full variable domain (rest looked up from reference TRBV29-1 and TRBJ2-5): SAVISQKPSRDICQRGTSLTIQCQVDSQVTMMFWYRQQPGQSLTLIATANQGSEATYESGFVIDKFPISRPNLTFSTLTVSNMSPEDSSIYLCRAVTGCSRETKYFGPGTRLLVL.

This clonotype was observed a few times. The chain links TRBV10-3 to TRBJ1-5, with TRBD1 matching over 7 bases. The CDR3 extends over 16 amino acids. V dropped 0 bases and J dropped 3; count of bases not matched to a gene: 5. Germline V gene lookup returns CDR1 ENHRY and CDR2 SYGVKD. CDR3 sequence reads: CAISESRGRTNQPQHF. The CDR3 DNA sequence: TGTGCCATCAGTGAGTCAAGGGGGCGAACCAATCAGCCCCAGCATTTT.

This clonotype was seen a handful of times. The chain has TRBV5-1 and TRBJ2-7, with D uncertain. The CDR3 spans 15 residues. The V and J ends lost 4 bases and 4 bases respectively, with 18 bases between them. Germline CDR1 and CDR2: SGHRS and YFSETQ. CDR3 in amino acids: CASSVGPATTYEQYF. CDR3 coding DNA: TGCGCCAGCAGCGTTGGACCCGCGACGACGTACGAGCAGTACTTC.

The chain links TRBV12-3 or TRBV12-4 to TRBJ2-7; tentative D call: TRBD1 (7 bases). The CDR3 runs 14 residues. V lost 8 bases and J lost 6, with 20 bases in between. The CDR3 loop reads CASAKGGQFREQYF. CDR3 bases: TGTGCCAGCGCCAAGGGGGGACAGTTCCGCGAGCAGTACTTC.

Comments on this clonotype: This may stem from a read error, because a much larger clone lies one nucleotide away. The V gene is TRBV6-2 or TRBV6-3, the J gene TRBJ2-1; TRBD2 matches 8 bases. The germline CDR1 and CDR2 sequences are MNHEY and SVGEGT. The CDR3 contains 15 residues. The CDR3 DNA reads as TGTGTCAGCAGGCTTGGTAGCGGGACCTACAATGAGCAGTTCTTC. It yields the protein CVSRLGSGTYNEQFF.

This clonotype has only one observation. The germline gene is not matched at one end of the junction; a read error may be the cause. The chain uses TRBV29-1 and TRBJ1-2; D may be TRBD1 (6 bases). The CDR3 is made up of 12 amino acids. Per germline, CDR1 SQVTM and CDR2 ANQGSEA. The CDR3: CSVDTGNYSYTF. The CDR3 DNA sequence: TGCAGCGTTGACACAGGGAACTATAGCTACACCTTC.

This chain links TRBV6-5 with TRBJ2-7, with TRBD2 identical over 11 bases. V trimming: 3 bases; J trimming: 4 bases; junction bases outside the gene matches: 5. This CDR3 comprises 15 residues. Germline V gene sequence: CDR1 MNHEY, CDR2 SVGAGI. The CDR3 sequence: CASSYPGTSGYEQYF. The DNA of the CDR3 is TGTGCCAGCAGTTATCCCGGGACTAGCGGATACGAGCAGTACTTC.